This TCR beta chain was documented in a study of cytomegalovirus exposure and HLA in healthy donors (dated by TCRdb to the late 2010s). With respect to the entire study: An earlier analysis of some 500 of the donors reported 250 to 300 Gb of sequence data and about 100 million unique TCR beta sequences from 150 million to 200 million T cells. An early release that covered 640 HLA-typed donors contained about 300 gigabases of sequencing data and tens of millions of unique TCR sequences. The genetic ancestry cluster associated with self-reported Caucasian donors included about 84% of the 398 genotyped donors. The study aimed to test whether signatures of past pathogen exposure could be identified by cataloging public T cell receptors. The study used immunosequencing to profile the T cell repertoires of under 700 subjects and linked those repertoires to cytomegalovirus serostatus. Along with the approximately 700-subject first cohort, a separate validation cohort of approximately 110 different subjects was used. To predict cytomegalovirus infection status, the study combined high-throughput TCR immunosequencing, statistical association of individual TCRs with disease status, and machine learning. A later analysis re-examined previously published TCR beta repertoires from more than 600 donors and added high-resolution HLA genotyping to investigate patterns of TCR occurrence. The later analysis used no new phenotypic data to find candidate immune exposures, relying instead on TCR beta sequences and their occurrence across donors. In an earlier analysis of roughly 600 of the donors, high-throughput TCR beta sequencing was used to judge whether each TCR beta V gene segment behaved as functional or pseudogenic. Donor age, sex, ethnicity and CMV serostatus were collected together with the repertoire data. In a later genetic analysis, genome-wide SNP genotypes for about 65% of the 666 donors were used, and that subset was treated as a discovery cohort. Every repertoire in the discovery cohort had been generated on one and the same sequencing platform. HLA typing covered class I and class II loci at four-digit resolution. Typing coverage varied by locus: roughly 629-640 donors for A, B, C, DRB1 and DQB1; roughly 560 for DQA1; approximately 610 for DPA1; approximately 490 for DPB1. About five DR-DQ haplotypes were treated as single units for association and clustering because of strong linkage in the cohort. Among roughly 370 genotyped donors of the cohort, an average of 235,054 unique TCR beta nucleotide sequences were sequenced per donor, roughly 18% of them non-productive.

From a lookup of the germline V gene, CDR1 and CDR2 are MGHRA and YSYEKL. The CDR3 measures 17 amino acids from cysteine to phenylalanine. Left in the record is the CDR3 DNA by itself, 51 bases read in frame from the first base. The cohort was made up of hundreds of healthy bone marrow donors. At the time of sampling, all cohort members were nominally healthy, though unrecorded immune exposures were likely present. The donor was CMV seronegative and belonged to the group of more than 300 seronegative cohort members. Every donor gave a peripheral blood sample, and the peripheral blood mononuclear cells from that sample were used for TCR beta sequencing. Genomic DNA was extracted from the blood cell samples with the Qiagen DNeasy Blood Extraction Kit. In its sample, this clone was seen a few times. It has no known antigen specificity. One end of the junction is discordant with germline, which a read error may explain.

What the study reported, not specific to this receptor: While some public TCRs were present in many individuals, most TCR sequences turned up only very rarely across donors. The earlier analysis of 450 to 700 of the donors excluded 15 to 20 rarely observed V segments, including chromosome 9 orphons, because counts were too low. A further reported finding was that TCR beta sequences accurately predicted the HLA-A and HLA-B alleles for most subjects in the first cohort. Correlated functional status among segregating V segments might reflect linkage disequilibrium, but an unknown experimental factor could not be ruled out. This cohort had only TCR beta chains sequenced, and the lack of alpha or paired-chain data limited which features could be detected. A later analysis associated 15,000 to 20,000 TCR beta sequences with specific HLA alleles at a false discovery rate of 0.05. Broadly in line with IMGT annotations, most TCR beta V segments showed up in productive rearrangements about 87% or about 30% of the time in an earlier analysis of several hundred of the donors. Assigning TCR associations to individual alleles was difficult when HLA alleles, especially DR and DQ, strongly co-occurred. According to a later analysis, parvovirus B19, influenza, CMV and Epstein-Barr virus appeared linked to several top co-occurrence clusters. Some IMGT-functional V segments, including TRBV6-2 and TRBV6-3, could not be distinguished by the 87-base-pair reads and were therefore excluded. Sequencing depth was assumed to be roughly uniform across donors in the presence/absence analyses, though that assumption may not hold. A later analysis found that TCR association rates varied across HLA loci, with DRB1 alleles showing the most associated TCRs and HLA-C alleles the fewest. HLA typing was unavailable for some donors at each locus, so association tests used only the typed subset. Compared with the 666-donor mean, donors in an Asian-associated ancestry cluster had fewer N-insertions in productive TCRs, according to a later genetic analysis. In vitro tests confirmed that a few of the cytomegalovirus-associated TCR beta chains recognize cytomegalovirus antigens. The authors suggested that the approach could potentially be generalized to other disease states and immunological phenotypes. Cytomegalovirus status was reported to be diagnosed by the classifier with high specificity and sensitivity in both the original and validation cohorts. CMV serostatus was the only immune exposure information available for the cohort. In the study, around 150 TCR beta chains were listed as associated with cytomegalovirus. In a later analysis, HLA-associated TCR beta chains showed more clonal expansion and lower generation probabilities than non-associated chains that were equally common. A later genetic analysis associated a missense DCLRE1C variant with V-gene and J-gene trimming of TCR beta chains, and an independent cohort replicated the association. In a later analysis, most CMV-associated TCR beta chains were found to appear HLA-restricted, with HLA associations seemingly driven largely by CMV exposure. A group of highly shared sequence variants was considered likely to be a technical artifact of the sequencing pipeline.

Libraries were prepared through the immunoSEQ multiplex PCR assay. For the multiplex PCR, a mixture combining 60 forward primers for TCR Vbeta segments and 13 reverse primers for TCR Jbeta segments was used. A multiplex PCR assay on genomic DNA amplified the CDR3 region of rearranged TCR beta genes. The amplified TCR beta libraries were sequenced on the Illumina HiSeq System as 87-base-pair reads. The published analysis was carried out like this. A later analysis tallied around 87 million unique TCR beta chains across the approximately 670 repertoires, and around 10 million of those chains were shared by two or more donors. Raw reads were error-corrected and collapsed into unique sequences by a nearest-neighbor algorithm in which closely related sequences were merged to remove PCR and sequencing errors. CDR3 sequences were aligned to IMGT reference sequences to assign V, D and J gene segments. For a sequence to be retained, at least a six-nucleotide match to both a V gene segment and a J gene segment was required. A rearrangement was called productive if the CDR3 had no stop codons and remained in frame with V and J, and every other rearrangement was called non-productive. Following IMGT convention, CDR3 was defined as the stretch from the second conserved V-encoded cysteine to the conserved J-encoded phenylalanine. The earlier analysis of about 590 of the donors excluded sequences that lacked an unambiguous match to a single V gene segment. An earlier analysis of 550 to 650 of the donors classified V segments as functional when productive rearrangements were above 56.7% and as segregating when the standard deviation between donors was above 5%. A statistical classification framework was built for diagnosing cytomegalovirus status from the catalog of TCR beta chain sequences. A later analysis assigned V and J genes by comparing TCR nucleotide sequences with IMGT/GENE-DB human TR gene sequences. The TCRdist pipeline was used in a later analysis to assign CDR3 sequences and most-parsimonious VDJ recombination scenarios. A later analysis defined each TCR beta chain by its CDR3 amino acid sequence plus V-gene family, and excluded reads lacking a unique V-gene family. As a way to deal with suspected cross-contamination and a sequencing artifact, a later analysis dropped 450 to 700 nucleotide sequences that were highly shared and had low generation probability. For each public chain, a later analysis derived a clonal expansion index from normalized ranks of inferred template counts within each repertoire. A later analysis computed generation probabilities with a VDJ recombination model fitted to out-of-frame rearrangements, and checked the results against IGoR. In a later analysis, TCR-TCR, TCR-HLA and TCR-CMV co-occurrence was scored with hypergeometric tests, and a repertoire-size bias correction was applied to TCR pairs. To estimate false discovery rates, a later analysis permuted the HLA or CMV assignments 20 times. In a later analysis, co-occurring TCRs were grouped with DBSCAN, and TCRdist sequence similarity was added when clustering was performed within HLA-allele-positive subsets. For co-occurrence clustering, repertoires with fewer than 30,000 or more than 120,000 public chains were excluded, along with five repertoires with anomalous nucleotide sharing. TCRdb's version of the immuneACCESS table is confined to in-frame rearrangements and falls short of the full clone set. An unresolved V gene accounts for under half of the shortfall where checked; the remainder is of unknown origin. V, J and clone size derive from that table, while D and trimming were established from the DNA sequence. Recorded for this sample are approximately 170,000 clones; roughly four fifths of them occurred a single time. The ten most abundant clones make up about 1.4% of the sample.

Sequenced input: PBMCs. This sequence uses TRBV4-1 and TRBJ2-4; a tentative D match to TRBD2 spans 6 bases. The receptor was isolated from a man aged 40-50 years in good health and CMV-seronegative. Read as DNA, the sequence is TGCGCCAGCAGCGTCCGACCCGTGGGTAGCGGAAAAAACAGTCAGTACTTC. Its product reads: CASSVRPVGSGKNSQYF.